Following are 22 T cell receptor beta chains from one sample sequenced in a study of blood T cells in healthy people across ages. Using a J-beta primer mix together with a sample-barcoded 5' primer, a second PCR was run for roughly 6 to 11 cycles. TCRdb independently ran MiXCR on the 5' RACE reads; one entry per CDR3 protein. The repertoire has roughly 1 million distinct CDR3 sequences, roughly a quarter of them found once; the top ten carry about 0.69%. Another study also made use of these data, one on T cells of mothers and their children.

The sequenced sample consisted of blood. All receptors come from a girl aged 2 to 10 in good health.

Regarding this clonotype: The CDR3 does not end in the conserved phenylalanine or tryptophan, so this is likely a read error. CDR3 loop: CSARAAGTAQETQYL. CDR3 DNA sequence: TGCAGTGCTAGGGCTGCCGGGACGGCCCAAGAGACCCAGTACCTC. V gene TRBV20-1 combines with J gene TRBJ2-5; D possibly matches TRBD1 or TRBD2 (5 bases each). Germline lookup yields CDR1 DFQATT and CDR2 SNEGSKA (reference sequence). This CDR3 has 15 residues. V gave up 3 bases and J gave up 1 base, with 15 bases separating them.

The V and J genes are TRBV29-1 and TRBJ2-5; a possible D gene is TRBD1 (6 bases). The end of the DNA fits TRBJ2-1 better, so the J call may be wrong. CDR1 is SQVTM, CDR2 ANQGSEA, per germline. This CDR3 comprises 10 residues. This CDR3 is CSVARGEQFF. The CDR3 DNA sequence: TGCAGCGTTGCCAGGGGAGAGCAGTTCTTC.

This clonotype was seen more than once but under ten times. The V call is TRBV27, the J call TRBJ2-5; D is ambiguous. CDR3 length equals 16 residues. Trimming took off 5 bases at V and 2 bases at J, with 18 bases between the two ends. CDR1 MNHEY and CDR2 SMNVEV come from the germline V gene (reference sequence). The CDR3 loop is CASSQSRWAKQETQYF. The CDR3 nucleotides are TGTGCCAGCAGTCAATCCCGTTGGGCTAAACAAGAGACCCAGTACTTC.

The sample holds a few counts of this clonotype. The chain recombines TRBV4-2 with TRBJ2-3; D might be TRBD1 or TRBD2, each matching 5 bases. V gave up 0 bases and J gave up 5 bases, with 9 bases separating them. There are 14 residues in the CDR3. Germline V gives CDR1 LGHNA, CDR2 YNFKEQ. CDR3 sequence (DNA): TGTGCCAGCAGCCAAGATCAGGGAGAAGATACGCAGTATTTT. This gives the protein CASSQDQGEDTQYF.

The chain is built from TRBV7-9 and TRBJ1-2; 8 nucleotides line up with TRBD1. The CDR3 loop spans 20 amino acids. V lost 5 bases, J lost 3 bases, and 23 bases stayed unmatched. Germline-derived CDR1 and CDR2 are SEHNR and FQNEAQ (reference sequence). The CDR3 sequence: CASSDVPGTGPSDSHYGYTF. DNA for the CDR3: TGTGCCAGCAGCGATGTTCCCGGGACAGGTCCATCTGACTCCCACTATGGCTACACCTTC.

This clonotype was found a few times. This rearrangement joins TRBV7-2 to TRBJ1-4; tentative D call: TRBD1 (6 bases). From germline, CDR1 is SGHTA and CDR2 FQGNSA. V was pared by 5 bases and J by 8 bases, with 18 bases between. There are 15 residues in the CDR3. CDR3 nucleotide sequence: TGTGCCAGCAGCCGAGTGACAGGTTTTAGCGAAAAACTGTTTTTT. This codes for CASSRVTGFSEKLFF.

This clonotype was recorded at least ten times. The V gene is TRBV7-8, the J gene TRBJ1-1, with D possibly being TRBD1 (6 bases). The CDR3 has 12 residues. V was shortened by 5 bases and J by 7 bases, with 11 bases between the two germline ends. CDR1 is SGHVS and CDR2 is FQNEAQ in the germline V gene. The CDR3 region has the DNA TGTGCCAGCAGCCCTGGACAGAGTGAAGCTTTCTTT. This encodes CASSPGQSEAFF.

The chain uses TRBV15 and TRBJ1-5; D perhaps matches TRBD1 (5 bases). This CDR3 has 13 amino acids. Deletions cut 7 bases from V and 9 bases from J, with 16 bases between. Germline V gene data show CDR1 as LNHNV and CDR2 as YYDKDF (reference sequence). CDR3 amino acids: CATNTGEGRPQHF. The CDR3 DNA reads TGTGCCACCAATACCGGGGAGGGACGGCCCCAGCATTTT.

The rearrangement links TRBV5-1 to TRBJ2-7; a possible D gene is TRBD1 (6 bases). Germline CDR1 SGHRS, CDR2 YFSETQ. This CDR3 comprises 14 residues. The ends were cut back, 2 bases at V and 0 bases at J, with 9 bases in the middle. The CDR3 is CASSFRGTSYEQYF. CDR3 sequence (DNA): TGCGCCAGCAGCTTCAGGGGTACCTCCTACGAGCAGTACTTC.

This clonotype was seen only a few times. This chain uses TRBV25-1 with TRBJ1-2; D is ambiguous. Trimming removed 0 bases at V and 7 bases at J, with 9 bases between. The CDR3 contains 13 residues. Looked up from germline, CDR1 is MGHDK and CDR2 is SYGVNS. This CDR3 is CASSEYGSLGYTF. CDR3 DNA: TGTGCCAGCAGTGAATATGGCTCCCTTGGCTACACCTTC.

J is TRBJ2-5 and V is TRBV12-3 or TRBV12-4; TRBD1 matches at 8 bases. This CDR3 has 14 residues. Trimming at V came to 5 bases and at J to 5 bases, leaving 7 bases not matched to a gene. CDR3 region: CASSTRQGRETQYF. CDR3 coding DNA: TGTGCCAGCAGTACCCGACAGGGGAGGGAGACCCAGTACTTC.

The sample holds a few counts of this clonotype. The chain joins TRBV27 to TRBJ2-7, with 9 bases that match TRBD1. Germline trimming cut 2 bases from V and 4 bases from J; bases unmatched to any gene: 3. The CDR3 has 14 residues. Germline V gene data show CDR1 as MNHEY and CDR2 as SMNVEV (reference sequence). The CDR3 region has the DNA TGTGCCAGCAGTTTACTTGACAGGGGGTACGAGCAGTACTTC. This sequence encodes CASSLLDRGYEQYF.

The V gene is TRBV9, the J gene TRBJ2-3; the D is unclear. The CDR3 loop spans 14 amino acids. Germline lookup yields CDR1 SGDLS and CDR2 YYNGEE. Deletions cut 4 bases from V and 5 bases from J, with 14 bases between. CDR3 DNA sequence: TGTGCCAGCAGCCCGGTTTCTTTAGGAGATACGCAGTATTTT. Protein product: CASSPVSLGDTQYF. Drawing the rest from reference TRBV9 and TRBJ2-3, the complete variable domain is DSGVTQTPKHLITATGQRVTLRCSPRSGDLSVYWYQQSLDQGLQFLIQYYNGEERAKGNILERFSAQQFPDLHSELNLSSLELGDSALYFCASSPVSLGDTQYFGPGTRLTVL.

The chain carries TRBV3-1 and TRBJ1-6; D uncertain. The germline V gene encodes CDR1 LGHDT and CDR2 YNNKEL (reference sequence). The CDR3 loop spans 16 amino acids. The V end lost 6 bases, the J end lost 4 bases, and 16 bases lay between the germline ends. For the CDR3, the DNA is TGTGCCAGCAGTGAAAGGATCTCGACTTATAATTCACCCCTCCACTTT. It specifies CASSERISTYNSPLHF.

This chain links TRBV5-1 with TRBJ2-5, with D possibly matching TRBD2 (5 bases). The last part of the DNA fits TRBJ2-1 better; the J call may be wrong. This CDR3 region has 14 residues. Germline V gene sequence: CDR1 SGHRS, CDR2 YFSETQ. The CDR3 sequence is CASSLATGLDEQFF. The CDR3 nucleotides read TGCGCCAGCAGCTTGGCGACGGGATTGGATGAGCAGTTCTTC.

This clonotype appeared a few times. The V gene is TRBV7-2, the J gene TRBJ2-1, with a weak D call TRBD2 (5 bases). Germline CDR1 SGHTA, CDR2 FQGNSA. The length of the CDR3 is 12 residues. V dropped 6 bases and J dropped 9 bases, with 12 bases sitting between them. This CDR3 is CASRDSGSEQFF. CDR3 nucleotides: TGTGCCAGCAGGGATTCGGGGAGTGAGCAGTTCTTC.

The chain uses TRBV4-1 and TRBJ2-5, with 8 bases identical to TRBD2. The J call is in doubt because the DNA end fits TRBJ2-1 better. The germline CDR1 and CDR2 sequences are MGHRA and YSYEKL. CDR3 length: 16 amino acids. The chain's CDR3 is CASSLFPAGEANEQFF. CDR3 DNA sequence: TGCGCCAGCAGCCTGTTTCCAGCGGGAGAGGCGAATGAGCAGTTCTTC.

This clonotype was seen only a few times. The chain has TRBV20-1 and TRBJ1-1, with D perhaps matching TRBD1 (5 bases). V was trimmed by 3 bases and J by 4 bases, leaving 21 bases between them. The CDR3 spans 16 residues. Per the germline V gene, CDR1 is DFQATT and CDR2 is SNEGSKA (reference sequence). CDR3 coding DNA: TGCAGTGCTAGGCCCCTGAGGTTGGGGGGGAGCACTGAAGCTTTCTTT. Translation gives CSARPLRLGGSTEAFF.

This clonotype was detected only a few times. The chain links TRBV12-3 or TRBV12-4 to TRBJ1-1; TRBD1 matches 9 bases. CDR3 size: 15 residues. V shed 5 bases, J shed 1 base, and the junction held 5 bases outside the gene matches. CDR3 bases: TGTGCCAGCAGTGGACAGGGGACATGGAACACTGAAGCTTTCTTT. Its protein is CASSGQGTWNTEAFF.

For the CDR3, the DNA is TGTGCCAGCAGTCGAATTTCCGGTAACTCCTACAATGAGCAGTTCTTC. Translated: CASSRISGNSYNEQFF. V gene TRBV12-3 or TRBV12-4 combines with J gene TRBJ2-1, with no clear D. CDR3 size: 16 residues. Trimming pared 5 bases from V and 0 bases from J, leaving 14 bases between.

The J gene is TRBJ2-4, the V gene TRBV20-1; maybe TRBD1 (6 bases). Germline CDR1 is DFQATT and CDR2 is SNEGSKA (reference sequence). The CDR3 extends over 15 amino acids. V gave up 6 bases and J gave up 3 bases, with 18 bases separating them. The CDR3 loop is CSAAPQGRGKNIQYF. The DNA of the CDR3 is TGCAGTGCGGCTCCCCAAGGCAGGGGCAAAAACATTCAGTACTTC.

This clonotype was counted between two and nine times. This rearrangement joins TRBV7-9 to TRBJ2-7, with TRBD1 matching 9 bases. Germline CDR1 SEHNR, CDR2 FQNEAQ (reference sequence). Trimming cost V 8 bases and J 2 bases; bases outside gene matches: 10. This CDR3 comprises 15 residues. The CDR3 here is CASALQRTGAYEQYF. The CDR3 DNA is TGTGCCAGCGCCTTACAGCGGACAGGGGCCTACGAGCAGTACTTC. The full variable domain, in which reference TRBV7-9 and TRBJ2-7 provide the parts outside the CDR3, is DTGVSQNPRHKITKRGQNVTFRCDPISEHNRLYWYRQTLGQGPEFLTYFQNEAQLEKSRLLSDRFSAERPKGSFSTLEIQRTEQGDSAMYLCASALQRTGAYEQYFGPGTRLTVT.